Listed below are T cell receptor beta chains from one sample, sequenced in a study of blood T cell repertoires in COVID-19. This table comes from immunoSEQ multiplex PCR, and its TCRdb copy is limited to in-frame clones, with some not included. The sample contains tens of thousands of clones, approximately 85% of which appear only once. Sequencing was performed on peripheral blood. The receptor source for this set is a human donor in a cohort sampled during active COVID-19. Both conserved end residues are part of each CDR3. Each record gives: D gene, V gene, clone size, J gene, CDR3 protein, CDR3 DNA. D genes are given only for firm matches. Only part of the rows carry a size: once, few, many, or a class if the clone is expanded.

.,TRBV24-1,.,TRBJ2-1,CATSDLRGGSYNEQFF,TGTGCCACCAGTGATTTGAGGGGAGGATCCTACAATGAGCAGTTCTTC
TRBD1,TRBV7-2,.,TRBJ1-1,CASSLGQPGRTEAFF,TGTGCCAGCAGCTTGGGACAGCCTGGGCGCACTGAAGCTTTCTTT
.,TRBV3-1/TRBV3-2,.,TRBJ1-1,CASSHEGVYAFF,TGTGCCAGCAGTCACGAGGGGGTGTATGCTTTCTTT
TRBD1,TRBV7-8,.,TRBJ1-6,CASSAYRGENSPLHF,TGTGCCAGCAGCGCCTACAGGGGTGAAAATTCACCCCTCCACTTT
.,TRBV3-1/TRBV3-2,few,TRBJ2-2,CASSHPRGINTGELFF,TGTGCCAGCAGCCACCCCCGGGGAATAAACACCGGGGAGCTGTTTTTT
.,TRBV7-8,.,TRBJ2-3,CASSFRLDTDTQYF,TGTGCCAGCAGCTTCCGACTAGACACAGATACGCAGTATTTT
.,TRBV21-1,few,TRBJ2-5,CASSSRLAALQETQYF,TGTGCCAGCAGCTCCCGACTAGCGGCCCTCCAAGAGACCCAGTACTTC
.,TRBV3-1/TRBV3-2,.,TRBJ1-4,CASSHSPGTGNEKLFF,TGTGCCAGCAGCCATAGCCCGGGTACGGGTAATGAAAAACTGTTTTTT
.,TRBV3-1/TRBV3-2,.,TRBJ2-1,CASSQWLNNEQFF,TGTGCCAGCAGCCAATGGCTTAACAATGAGCAGTTCTTC
TRBD1,TRBV6-2/TRBV6-3,.,TRBJ2-1,CASSYRIGQGTYNEQFF,TGTGCCAGCAGTTACCGGATTGGACAGGGAACTTACAATGAGCAGTTCTTC
.,TRBV12-5,.,TRBJ2-2,CASGLVISRGFGELFF,TGTGCTAGTGGTTTGGTAATATCTCGGGGTTTCGGGGAGCTGTTTTTT
.,TRBV9,.,TRBJ1-2,CASSVGRAYGYTF,TGTGCCAGCAGCGTAGGGAGGGCCTATGGCTACACCTTC
.,TRBV6-6,once,TRBJ2-5,CASSYSGRAGETQYF,TGTGCCAGCAGTTACTCGGGCAGGGCTGGGGAGACCCAGTACTTC
.,TRBV6-5,once,TRBJ2-5,CATSDNQETQYF,TGTGCCACCTCGGACAACCAAGAGACCCAGTACTTC
TRBD1,TRBV4-2,.,TRBJ1-1,CASSQEVQGDTEAFF,TGTGCCAGCAGCCAAGAAGTACAGGGGGACACTGAAGCTTTCTTT
.,TRBV12-2,.,TRBJ2-3,CASRYALGTSGGSAYF,TGTGCAAGTCGCTACGCTTTAGGGACTAGCGGGGGGTCCGCGTATTTT
.,TRBV30,.,TRBJ1-6,CAWSVPWGLSYNSPLHF,TGTGCCTGGAGTGTCCCGTGGGGGCTCTCCTATAATTCACCCCTCCACTTT
.,TRBV20-1,.,TRBJ2-7,CSAEASYEQYF,TGCAGTGCAGAAGCTTCCTACGAGCAGTACTTC
.,TRBV3-1/TRBV3-2,.,TRBJ2-7,CASSQVVRDFYEQYF,TGTGCCAGCAGCCAAGTCGTCCGGGACTTCTACGAGCAGTACTTC
TRBD1,TRBV18,.,TRBJ2-7,CASSPRRDSNYEQYF,TGTGCCAGCTCACCCCGCCGGGACAGCAACTACGAGCAGTACTTC
.,TRBV5-1,.,TRBJ2-7,CASSLGGFYEQYF,TGCGCCAGCAGCTTGGGAGGGTTCTACGAGCAGTACTTC
.,TRBV30,once,TRBJ1-2,CAWSSGYDYGYTF,TGTGCCTGGAGTAGCGGATACGACTATGGCTACACCTTC
TRBD2,TRBV5-4,.,TRBJ2-1,CASSLPPRLAGGQNEQFF,TGTGCCAGCAGCTTACCCCCTAGACTAGCGGGGGGGCAGAATGAGCAGTTCTTC
.,TRBV7-2,.,TRBJ2-2,CASSLAGHTGELFF,TGTGCCAGCAGCTTGGCTGGGCACACCGGGGAGCTGTTTTTT